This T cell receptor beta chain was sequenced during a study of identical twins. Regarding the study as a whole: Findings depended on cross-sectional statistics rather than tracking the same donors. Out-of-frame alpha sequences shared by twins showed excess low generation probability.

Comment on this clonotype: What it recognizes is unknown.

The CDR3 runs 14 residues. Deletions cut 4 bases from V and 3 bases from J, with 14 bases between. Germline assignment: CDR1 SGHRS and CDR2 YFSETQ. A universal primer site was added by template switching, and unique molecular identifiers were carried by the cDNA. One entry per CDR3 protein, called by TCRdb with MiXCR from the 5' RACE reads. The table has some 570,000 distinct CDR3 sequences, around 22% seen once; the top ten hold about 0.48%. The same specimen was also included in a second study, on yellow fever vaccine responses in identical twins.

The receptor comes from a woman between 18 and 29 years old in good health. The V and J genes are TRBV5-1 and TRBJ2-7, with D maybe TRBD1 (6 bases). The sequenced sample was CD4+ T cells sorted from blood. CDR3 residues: CASSRPDRLYEQYF. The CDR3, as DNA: TGCGCCAGCAGCCGACCCGACAGGCTCTACGAGCAGTACTTC.